Presented here are 4 T cell receptor beta chains from one specimen sequenced in a study of blood T cell repertoires in COVID-19. Some clones are missing from TCRdb's copy, which holds only in-frame ones; the method was immunoSEQ multiplex PCR. In the table there are roughly 360,000 clones, roughly 87% of which are singletons. Sequenced sample: PBMCs or T cells enriched from blood (not recorded which). The source is a woman between 50 and 59 years old who had recovered from COVID-19.

This chain uses TRBV5-1 with TRBJ2-3, with a possible D match to TRBD1 (5 bases). The germline V gene encodes CDR1 SGHRS and CDR2 YFSETQ. The CDR3 has 20 residues. V lost 0 bases to trimming and J lost 4 bases, with 27 bases between them. The CDR3 protein is CASSLVPRAGMSGQADTQYF. The DNA for the CDR3 is TGCGCCAGCAGCTTGGTACCCCGAGCCGGAATGTCCGGACAAGCAGATACGCAGTATTTT.

The V gene is TRBV14, the J gene TRBJ2-1; the D gene is possibly TRBD1 (6 bases). The CDR3 is 16 residues long. Deletions cut 4 bases from V and 0 bases from J, with 13 bases between. Germline V gives CDR1 SGHDN, CDR2 FVKESK. The CDR3 region is CASSRTGTSSYNEQFF. In DNA, the CDR3 is TGTGCCAGCAGCCGAACGGGGACAAGCTCCTACAATGAGCAGTTCTTC.

This chain connects TRBV19 to TRBJ2-1; 13 bases match TRBD2. The CDR3 is made up of 17 amino acids. Trimming at V came to 4 bases and at J to 4 bases, leaving 7 bases not matched to a gene. The germline gives CDR1 LNHDA, CDR2 SQIVND (reference sequence). CDR3 DNA sequence: TGTGCCAGTAGTAGGGGACTAGCGGGACTCTTTTACAATGAGCAGTTCTTC. Translation gives CASSRGLAGLFYNEQFF.

The V gene is TRBV5-1, the J gene TRBJ2-1; the match to TRBD2 covers 7 bases. The V gene end was trimmed by 0 bases and the J gene end by 2 bases; junction bases not matched to a gene: 5. CDR3 length: 16 amino acids. The V gene's germline CDR1 is SGHRS and CDR2 YFSETQ. The CDR3 loop is CASSLVSSGTYNEQFF. The CDR3 DNA follows: TGCGCCAGCAGCTTGGTGTCTAGCGGAACCTACAATGAGCAGTTCTTC.